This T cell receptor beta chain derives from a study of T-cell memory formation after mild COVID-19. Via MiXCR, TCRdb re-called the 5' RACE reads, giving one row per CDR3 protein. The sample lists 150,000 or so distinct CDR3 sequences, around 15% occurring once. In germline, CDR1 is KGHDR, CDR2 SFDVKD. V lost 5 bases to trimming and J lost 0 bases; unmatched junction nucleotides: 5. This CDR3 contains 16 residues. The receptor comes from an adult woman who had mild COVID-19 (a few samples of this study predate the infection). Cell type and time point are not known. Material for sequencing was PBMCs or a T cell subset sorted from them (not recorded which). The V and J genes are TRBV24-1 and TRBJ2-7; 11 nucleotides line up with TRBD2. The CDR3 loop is CATSGGTSGASYEQYF. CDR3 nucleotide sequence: TGTGCCACCAGTGGAGGGACTAGCGGAGCCTCCTACGAGCAGTACTTC.